This T cell receptor beta chain stems from a study of shared clonotypes between healthy human individuals. Study context: For every donor, three CD4 naive, three CD4 memory, two CD8 naive and one CD8 memory plates were used.

This clone was observed once. The antigen is unknown. Points from the study as a whole: Sharing across four donors was highest in naive CD4 (about 5%) and lowest in memory CD8 (roughly 0.4%).

The germline V gene has CDR1 SGDLS and CDR2 YYNGEE. The CDR3 loop spans 14 amino acids. The V gene lost 5 bases and the J gene lost 2 bases, with 12 bases spanning the gap. Data came from immunoSEQ multiplex PCR; TCRdb stores just in-frame clones and leaves some out. This table holds around 1,000,000 clones, about 72% found once. Input material: memory CD4+ T cells from PBMCs. Stated subset: CD45RA-negative fraction. The J gene is TRBJ2-3, the V gene TRBV9; D not certain. The origin of this receptor is a man between 18 and 29 years old in good health. Some clones in this sample may be carry-over from other donors' samples. The CDR3 region has the DNA TGTGCCAGCAGGGGCGCCCGATCCACAGATACGCAGTATTTT. This gives the protein CASRGARSTDTQYF.